A selection of T cell receptor beta chains follows, all from one sample in a study of cytomegalovirus exposure and HLA in healthy donors. Assay used: immunoSEQ multiplex PCR; TCRdb lists only in-frame clones, some missing. This repertoire shows about 160,000 clones, approximately 80% found once; its top ten account for 2.4%. Material: PBMCs. Receptor source: a male donor in good health and CMV-seronegative. The CDR3 runs from the conserved cysteine through the conserved F or W. The D gene is left open where the match is weak. Clone size appears in some rows only: once, few, many, or a class for an expanded clone.

v_call,j_call,d_call,clone_size,cdr3_aa,cdr3_nt
TRBV7-9,TRBJ2-1,TRBD2,NA,CASSIWTSGSDEQFF,TGTGCCAGCAGCATCTGGACTAGCGGGAGCGATGAGCAGTTCTTC
TRBV6-1,TRBJ1-5,TRBD1,NA,CASSERAGGRGQPQHF,TGTGCCAGCAGTGAAAGGGCAGGGGGGCGTGGTCAGCCCCAGCATTTT
TRBV9,TRBJ2-7,NA,NA,CASSAHYEQYF,TGTGCCAGCAGCGCCCACTACGAGCAGTACTTC
TRBV28,TRBJ2-6,TRBD2,NA,CASTVSGRALGANVLTF,TGTGCCAGCACCGTTTCTGGGAGGGCCCTTGGGGCCAACGTCCTGACTTTC
TRBV6-5,TRBJ1-1,NA,NA,CASSYVPGANTEAFF,TGTGCCAGCAGTTACGTCCCAGGGGCTAACACTGAAGCTTTCTTT
TRBV4-2,TRBJ2-3,TRBD2,NA,CASSHSGTSGTDTQYF,TGTGCCAGCAGCCATTCCGGGACTAGCGGGACAGATACGCAGTATTTT
TRBV19,TRBJ2-1,NA,NA,CATKVSGTPYNEQFF,TGTGCCACTAAGGTATCCGGGACTCCCTACAATGAGCAGTTCTTC
TRBV19,TRBJ2-5,NA,NA,CASSIMGVGETQYF,TGTGCCAGTAGTATAATGGGCGTGGGAGAGACCCAGTACTTC
TRBV6-6,TRBJ2-7,TRBD1,NA,CASTAGTGVVEQYF,TGTGCCAGCACCGCCGGGACAGGGGTCGTCGAGCAGTACTTC
TRBV11-3,TRBJ1-1,TRBD1,NA,CASSPGTEGTEAFF,TGTGCCAGCAGCCCCGGGACAGAGGGTACTGAAGCTTTCTTT
TRBV18,TRBJ2-7,NA,NA,CASSPSGQGKYEQYF,TGTGCCAGCTCACCCTCGGGTCAGGGGAAGTACGAGCAGTACTTC
TRBV4-2,TRBJ1-1,NA,NA,CASSQDPRNTEAFF,TGTGCCAGCAGCCAAGACCCCAGGAACACTGAAGCTTTCTTT
TRBV28,TRBJ1-4,TRBD1,NA,CASSFVRTGATNEKLFF,TGTGCCAGCAGTTTTGTTAGGACAGGAGCAACTAATGAAAAACTGTTTTTT
TRBV27,TRBJ1-2,NA,NA,CASSLEQSHYGYTF,TGTGCCAGCAGTTTGGAACAGTCCCACTATGGCTACACCTTC
TRBV7-9,TRBJ1-1,NA,NA,CASSRAGGGTEAFF,TGTGCCAGCAGCCGCGCGGGAGGGGGCACTGAAGCTTTCTTT
TRBV10-3,TRBJ2-7,NA,NA,CAIRPGASAGYEQYF,TGTGCCATCAGGCCCGGGGCTAGCGCGGGCTACGAGCAGTACTTC
TRBV11-2,TRBJ2-5,NA,once,CASSSMPGSEGTQYF,TGTGCCAGCAGCTCGATGCCCGGGAGCGAAGGGACCCAGTACTTC
TRBV6-5,TRBJ2-3,NA,NA,CASSQGGTQYF,TGTGCCAGCAGCCAGGGTGGTACGCAGTATTTT
TRBV4-2,TRBJ2-3,TRBD2,NA,CASSQDLPIAGPTDTQYF,TGTGCCAGCAGCCAAGATCTTCCTATAGCGGGGCCCACAGATACGCAGTATTTT
TRBV4-2,TRBJ1-2,TRBD1,NA,CASSQDFAGGPGYTF,TGTGCCAGCAGCCAAGATTTTGCAGGGGGCCCTGGCTACACCTTC
TRBV5-1,TRBJ2-1,NA,NA,CASSSAGLPYNEQFF,TGCGCCAGCAGCTCAGCGGGTCTTCCCTACAATGAGCAGTTCTTC
TRBV19,TRBJ2-2,NA,NA,CASSPTRTGDTGELFF,TGTGCCAGTAGTCCCACCCGCACGGGGGACACCGGGGAGCTGTTTTTT
TRBV4-3,TRBJ1-2,NA,many,CASSLSRGSNYGYTF,TGCGCCAGCAGCCTAAGCAGGGGTTCTAACTATGGCTACACCTTC
TRBV11-3,TRBJ2-3,NA,once,CASSSRRGGGTDTQYF,TGTGCCAGCAGCTCGCGGCGTGGGGGCGGCACAGATACGCAGTATTTT
TRBV19,TRBJ1-5,NA,NA,CASSISRQPINQPQHF,TGTGCCAGTAGTATTAGTCGACAGCCCATCAATCAGCCCCAGCATTTT
TRBV19,TRBJ2-7,NA,NA,CASRDTDYEQYF,TGTGCCAGTAGAGACACGGACTACGAGCAGTACTTC
TRBV27,TRBJ2-7,TRBD2,NA,CASSPRTSRGKHSSYEQYF,TGTGCCAGCAGCCCTCGGACTAGCCGTGGGAAACACTCCTCCTACGAGCAGTACTTC
TRBV9,TRBJ2-3,TRBD2,NA,CASSKLTSGRVPDTQYF,TGTGCCAGCAGCAAATTGACTAGCGGGAGGGTCCCAGATACGCAGTATTTT
TRBV9,TRBJ1-2,TRBD1,NA,CASSARDRGLSLNYGYTF,TGTGCCAGCAGCGCCCGGGACAGGGGCCTTTCCCTTAACTATGGCTACACCTTC
TRBV5-4,TRBJ2-3,TRBD2,NA,CASSSTSGSRDTQYF,TGTGCCAGCAGCTCCACTAGCGGGAGCAGGGATACGCAGTATTTT
TRBV4-3,TRBJ2-1,NA,NA,CASSQIGWGQVYEQFF,TGCGCCAGCAGCCAGATAGGTTGGGGGCAAGTCTATGAGCAGTTCTTC
TRBV6-1,TRBJ1-2,NA,NA,CASSGSARHYGYTF,TGTGCCAGCAGTGGCTCGGCGAGGCACTATGGCTACACCTTC
TRBV7-4,TRBJ1-6,NA,NA,CASSWVDSRRVNSPLHF,TGTGCCAGCAGCTGGGTGGACAGTCGGCGAGTTAATTCACCCCTCCACTTT
TRBV2,TRBJ1-2,NA,NA,CASRQNLQDPGYTF,TGTGCCAGCAGACAGAACCTACAGGATCCCGGCTACACCTTC
TRBV30,TRBJ2-1,TRBD2,NA,CAWSTWTRSYNEQFF,TGTGCCTGGAGCACCTGGACTAGATCCTACAATGAGCAGTTCTTC
TRBV6-6,TRBJ1-2,TRBD1,NA,CASGSRQGAHYGYTF,TGTGCCAGCGGATCTAGACAGGGGGCGCATTATGGCTACACCTTC
TRBV18,TRBJ1-2,NA,NA,CASSPPGEYGYTF,TGTGCCAGCTCACCGCCAGGGGAGTATGGCTACACCTTC
TRBV7-9,TRBJ1-4,NA,NA,CASGSEKLFF,TGTGCCAGCGGCAGTGAAAAACTGTTTTTT
TRBV28,TRBJ2-7,TRBD2,NA,CASSYQLAGVTYEQYF,TGTGCCAGCAGTTACCAGCTAGCGGGAGTGACCTACGAGCAGTACTTC
TRBV30,TRBJ2-3,NA,few,CAWSVGVLTDTQYF,TGTGCCTGGAGTGTGGGAGTGCTCACAGATACGCAGTATTTT
TRBV7-3,TRBJ1-1,NA,NA,CASSPAGGNTEAFF,TGTGCCAGCAGCCCCGCCGGGGGTAACACTGAAGCTTTCTTT
TRBV19,TRBJ1-1,NA,NA,CASSILDPGTEAFF,TGTGCCAGTAGTATCTTAGATCCGGGGACTGAAGCTTTCTTT
TRBV5-1,TRBJ2-2,TRBD2,NA,CASRFRGAGELFF,TGCGCCAGCAGGTTTCGGGGGGCCGGGGAGCTGTTTTTT
TRBV12-5,TRBJ2-1,NA,NA,CARDRRKRPYNEQFF,TGTGCTAGAGATCGTCGGAAGCGCCCCTACAATGAGCAGTTCTTC
TRBV13,TRBJ1-1,NA,NA,CASSLLTEAFF,TGTGCCAGCAGCTTACTCACTGAAGCTTTCTTT
TRBV5-1,TRBJ1-1,NA,NA,CASSSPSRQMTEAFF,TGCGCCAGCAGCTCCCCCAGCCGACAGATGACTGAAGCTTTCTTT
TRBV27,TRBJ2-7,TRBD1,NA,CASSRNPGGTGGGQYF,TGTGCCAGCAGTCGAAATCCGGGCGGGACAGGGGGCGGGCAGTACTTC
TRBV5-4,TRBJ2-7,TRBD2,NA,CASSPGLAGYEQYF,TGTGCCAGCAGCCCCGGACTAGCGGGCTACGAGCAGTACTTC
TRBV4-2,TRBJ2-7,NA,NA,CASSQGGGDEQYF,TGTGCCAGCAGCCAAGGGGGGGGCGACGAGCAGTACTTC
TRBV9,TRBJ2-5,TRBD2,NA,CASSVGGLAGGFQETQYF,TGTGCCAGCAGCGTAGGGGGGCTAGCGGGGGGGTTTCAAGAGACCCAGTACTTC
TRBV5-1,TRBJ2-1,TRBD2,NA,CASSPSGRGDEQFF,TGCGCCAGCAGCCCGAGCGGGAGAGGAGATGAGCAGTTCTTC
TRBV25-1,TRBJ2-1,NA,once,CASKTGSGSYNEQFF,TGTGCCAGCAAGACAGGGAGCGGGTCCTACAATGAGCAGTTCTTC
TRBV7-2,TRBJ1-1,TRBD1,NA,CASSFTGDTEAFF,TGTGCCAGCAGCTTCACAGGGGACACTGAAGCTTTCTTT
TRBV30,TRBJ2-7,TRBD1,few,CAWRDRDEQYF,TGTGCCTGGAGGGACAGGGACGAGCAGTACTTC
TRBV27,TRBJ2-7,TRBD1,few,CASSQTGAVGEQYF,TGTGCCAGCAGTCAGACAGGGGCGGTGGGCGAGCAGTACTTC